Shown below are 26 T cell receptor beta chains from a single sample sequenced in a study of beta chain features in type 1 diabetes. Points from the study as a whole: A moderate, significant TCRB CDR3 shortening appeared in type 1 diabetes across four CD4+ subsets.

For these TCRs, the target antigens are not known. Every isolated RNA sample was fully reverse transcribed, so sequencing captured expressed TCRB transcripts. The data were produced by immunoSEQ multiplex PCR, yet TCRdb's version contains in-frame clones alone and is incomplete. Of hundreds of thousands of clones listed, around 15% are singletons. Sequencing was performed on naive CD4+ T cells from blood. The receptors here all came from a man in his late teens or twenties with type 1 diabetes.

The chain recombines TRBV7-3 with TRBJ1-2; perhaps TRBD1 as D (5 bases). Germline V CDR1 and CDR2: SGHTA, FQGTGA. The CDR3 has 12 residues. V was clipped by 5 bases and J by 14 bases, with 18 bases between them. The CDR3 coding sequence is TGTGCCAGCAGCCTGGAAGTAGGGGAAAGGACCTTC. It is translated as CASSLEVGERTF. The full variable domain, completed using reference TRBV7-3 and TRBJ1-2, is GAGVSQTPSNKVTEKGKYVELRCDPISGHTALYWYRQSLGQGPEFLIYFQGTGAADDSGLPNDRFFAVRPEGSVSTLKIQRTERGDSAVYLCASSLEVGERTFGSGTRLTVV.

This clone was recorded a few times. The chain is built from TRBV9 and TRBJ1-6; D possibly corresponds to TRBD1 (6 bases). This CDR3 is built from 15 residues. The V gene's germline CDR1 is SGDLS and CDR2 YYNGEE. Trimming stripped 2 bases from V and 7 bases from J, with 13 bases between. CDR3 sequence reads: CASSVNRDWNSPLHF. In DNA form, the CDR3 reads TGTGCCAGCAGCGTTAACAGGGATTGGAATTCACCCCTCCACTTT.

This chain joins TRBV29-1 and TRBJ2-7, with 10 bases identical to TRBD2. V lost 2 bases to trimming and J lost 4 bases; unmatched junction nucleotides: 5. Germline V lookup: CDR1 SQVTM, CDR2 ANQGSEA. The CDR3 contains 14 residues. The CDR3: CSVESSGGVYEQYF. The CDR3 nucleotides are TGCAGCGTTGAATCCAGCGGGGGGGTTTACGAGCAGTACTTC.

The chain has TRBV5-4 and TRBJ2-7, with TRBD1 identical over 7 bases. J was trimmed by 2 bases and V by 4 bases; bases with no gene match: 12. The germline CDR1 and CDR2 sequences are SGHNT and YYREEE (reference sequence). The CDR3 totals 16 residues. The CDR3 bases are TGTGCCAGCAGCGCGGAGAGGGGGCGCGTTACCTACGAGCAGTACTTC. Translating gives CASSAERGRVTYEQYF.

The V and J genes are TRBV5-1 and TRBJ1-6; D is uncertain. V dropped 0 bases and J dropped 10 bases, with 11 bases sitting between them. In germline, CDR1 is SGHRS, CDR2 YFSETQ. The CDR3 loop spans 14 amino acids. In DNA form, the CDR3 reads TGCGCCAGCAGCTTGGCCATCGGATTATCACCCCTCCACTTT. It translates to CASSLAIGLSPLHF.

The V call is TRBV10-3, the J call TRBJ1-6, with 8 bases aligning to TRBD1. The junction had 5 bases not matched to a gene; V was cut back by 5 bases and J by 8 bases. Germline lookup yields CDR1 ENHRY and CDR2 SYGVKD. CDR3 length: 14 amino acids. The chain's CDR3 is CAISTGTGDSPLHF. The CDR3 bases are TGTGCCATCAGTACCGGGACAGGCGATTCACCCCTCCACTTT.

In this sample, this clone turned up a few times. The J gene is TRBJ2-7, the V gene TRBV25-1; 7 nucleotides match TRBD1. After removal of 3 bases from V and 4 bases from J, the junction contained 12 bases not matched to a gene. Germline CDR1 reads MGHDK; CDR2 reads SYGVNS. The CDR3 loop spans 16 amino acids. CDR3 protein: CASSDIAGTALYEQYF. The DNA of the CDR3 is TGTGCCAGCAGTGACATCGCCGGGACAGCACTTTACGAGCAGTACTTC.

In the case of this clone: This CDR3 is also generated by other DNA sequences in the sample. This chain connects TRBV5-1 to TRBJ2-7; D possibly corresponds to TRBD1 (6 bases). CDR1 and CDR2 from the germline V gene are SGHRS and YFSETQ. Trimming cost V 5 bases and J 3 bases, with 9 bases left between them. There are 12 residues in the CDR3. The DNA for the CDR3 is TGCGCCAGCAGTCCGGACAGCTACGAGCAGTACTTC. Its protein is CASSPDSYEQYF.

This chain links TRBV6-1 with TRBJ1-1; D remains unclear. From germline, CDR1 is MNHNS and CDR2 SASEGT. The V end lost 2 bases, the J end lost 4 bases, and 14 bases lay between the germline ends. This CDR3 spans 15 amino acids. The CDR3 DNA sequence: TGTGCCAGCAGTGAATTCGCAGGCTGGCGCACTGAAGCTTTCTTT. Its translation: CASSEFAGWRTEAFF.

This chain joins TRBV15 and TRBJ1-1, with TRBD1 as a possible D gene (6 bases). Per the germline V gene, CDR1 is LNHNV and CDR2 is YYDKDF (reference sequence). V was pared by 5 bases and J by 4 bases, with 23 bases between. This CDR3 region has 17 residues. CDR3 residues: CATSRFLPQGQGTEAFF. The CDR3 DNA follows: TGTGCCACCAGCCGATTCCTCCCACAGGGTCAGGGCACTGAAGCTTTCTTT.

In its sample, this clone was seen a few times. J is TRBJ2-7 and V is TRBV12-2; the D call TRBD1 from the table was never checked on the DNA. TRBV12-2 is assigned pseudogene status. CDR3 size: 15 residues. The CDR3 reads CASRHRGRVLYEQYF. DNA for the CDR3: TGTGCAAGTCGCCACAGGGGCAGGGTCCTCTACGAGCAGTACTTC.

This clone was picked up a small number of times. The V and J genes are TRBV15 and TRBJ2-3; tentative D call: TRBD1 (6 bases). Trimming stripped 8 bases from V and 3 bases from J, with 18 bases between. CDR1 and CDR2 (germline): LNHNV, YYDKDF (reference sequence). This CDR3 spans 15 amino acids. The CDR3 reads CATGLSGQSTDTQYF. The CDR3 bases are TGTGCCACCGGCCTTTCAGGACAGTCAACAGATACGCAGTATTTT.

The chain recombines TRBV2 with TRBJ1-5; the D is unclear. The V gene lost 3 bases and the J gene lost 3 bases, with 12 bases spanning the gap. CDR3 length equals 15 residues. Germline lookup yields CDR1 SNHLY and CDR2 FYNNEI. The CDR3 sequence: CASSEDPAFNQPQHF. CDR3 sequence (DNA): TGTGCCAGCAGTGAGGACCCTGCATTCAATCAGCCCCAGCATTTT.

This clone was seen more than once but under ten times. V is TRBV6-4 and J is TRBJ2-3; D is unresolved. The CDR3 consists of 13 residues. The germline gives CDR1 MRHNA, CDR2 SNTAGT. V lost 7 bases, J lost 2 bases, and 10 bases lay in between. The CDR3 sequence: CASKLTDTDTQYF. The CDR3, as DNA: TGTGCCAGCAAACTGACGGACACAGATACGCAGTATTTT.

Comments on this clone: This sample includes further DNA sequences coding for the same CDR3. The V and J genes are TRBV5-4 and TRBJ2-3; D remains ambiguous. The CDR3 extends over 12 amino acids. Germline lookup yields CDR1 SGHNT and CDR2 YYREEE (reference sequence). Trimming pared 2 bases from V and 2 bases from J, leaving 3 bases between. The CDR3 here is CASSLSTDTQYF. In DNA, the CDR3 is TGTGCCAGCAGCTTATCCACAGATACGCAGTATTTT. The full variable domain, with the rest looked up from reference TRBV5-4 and TRBJ2-3, is ETGVTQSPTHLIKTRGQQVTLRCSSQSGHNTVSWYQQALGQGPQFIFQYYREEENGRGNFPPRFSGLQFPNYSSELNVNALELDDSALYLCASSLSTDTQYFGPGTRLTVL.

In its sample, this clone was seen a few times. The chain is built from TRBV7-8 and TRBJ1-2, with D uncertain. CDR3 size: 15 residues. The germline CDR1 and CDR2 sequences are SGHVS and FQNEAQ. Trimming cost V 5 bases and J 0 bases, with 13 bases left between them. CDR3 protein: CASSDDGRSNYGYTF. In nucleotides, the CDR3 is TGTGCCAGCAGCGACGACGGCCGATCTAACTATGGCTACACCTTC. The complete variable domain, with remaining parts taken from reference TRBV7-8 and TRBJ1-2, reads GAGVSQSPRYKVAKRGQDVALRCDPISGHVSLFWYQQALGQGPEFLTYFQNEAQLDKSGLPSDRFFAERPEGSVSTLKIQRTQQEDSAVYLCASSDDGRSNYGYTFGSGTRLTVV.

This clone was seen a handful of times. The chain joins TRBV30 to TRBJ2-6, with D uncertain. Germline V CDR1 and CDR2: GTSNPN, SVGIG (reference sequence). Trimming took 4 bases from V and 2 from J, leaving 9 bases between them. The CDR3 extends over 14 amino acids. CDR3 loop: CAWKASPGANVLTF. CDR3 DNA: TGTGCCTGGAAGGCGAGCCCTGGGGCCAACGTCCTGACTTTC.

The chain has TRBV28 and TRBJ2-5; 13 nucleotides align to TRBD2. Looked up from germline, CDR1 is MDHEN and CDR2 is SYDVKM. V lost 6 bases and J lost 5; bases outside the gene matches: 9. The length of the CDR3 is 16 residues. For the CDR3, the DNA is TGTGCCAGCAGGTCCACCGGGACTAGCGGGGTGGAGACCCAGTACTTC. Its translation: CASRSTGTSGVETQYF.

This clone appeared a few times. The chain carries TRBV10-1 and TRBJ2-1, with D perhaps given as TRBD1 or TRBD2 (5 bases each). CDR1 and CDR2 (germline): WNHNN, SYGVQD (reference sequence). The CDR3 is made up of 15 amino acids. V was shortened by 2 bases and J by 1 base, with 9 bases between the two germline ends. CDR3 loop: CASSEKGRSYNEQFF. CDR3 in DNA: TGCGCCAGCAGTGAGAAGGGACGATCCTACAATGAGCAGTTCTTC.

V and J are TRBV6-6 and TRBJ1-3, with unresolved D. In germline, CDR1 is MNHNY, CDR2 SVGAGI (reference sequence). This CDR3 has 13 amino acids. Trimming left V 5 bases short and J 8 bases short, with 13 bases between. CDR3 region: CASSIRTKDTIYF. CDR3 sequence (DNA): TGTGCCAGCAGTATACGGACTAAGGACACCATATATTTT.

This clone was observed a handful of times. The chain links TRBV19 to TRBJ2-7, with 9 bases fitting TRBD1. The V segment lost 4 bases and the J segment 4 bases; nucleotides outside the gene matches: 8. The CDR3 length is 15 residues. CDR1 is LNHDA and CDR2 is SQIVND in the germline V gene (reference sequence). Here the CDR3 reads CASSRPPGQGYEQYF. The CDR3, as DNA: TGTGCCAGTAGTAGGCCCCCGGGACAGGGATACGAGCAGTACTTC.

In its sample, this clone was seen a few times. The V call is TRBV29-1, the J call TRBJ2-5; D is unclear. The germline V gene encodes CDR1 SQVTM and CDR2 ANQGSEA. The V and J ends lost 2 bases and 2 bases respectively, with 9 bases between them. The CDR3 is 13 residues long. CDR3 sequence reads: CSVELVGQETQYF. CDR3 coding DNA: TGCAGCGTTGAATTAGTAGGGCAAGAGACCCAGTACTTC.

The chain joins TRBV25-1 to TRBJ2-1, with a possible D match to TRBD2 (5 bases). V was shortened by 4 bases and J by 8 bases, with 12 bases between the two germline ends. Germline V CDR1 and CDR2: MGHDK, SYGVNS. This CDR3 is 13 amino acids long. DNA for the CDR3: TGTGCCAGCAGTGTAGCCAGCGGCGATGAGCAGTTCTTC. Encoded protein: CASSVASGDEQFF.

This clone has more than one count but fewer than ten. The chain carries TRBV4-2 and TRBJ2-1; D not resolved. The CDR3 covers 16 residues. Trimming pared 3 bases from V and 7 bases from J, leaving 19 bases between. Germline CDR1 is LGHNA and CDR2 is YNFKEQ. The CDR3 sequence is CASSQVIFAIGNEQFF. CDR3 nucleotides: TGTGCCAGCAGCCAGGTCATTTTCGCAATAGGGAATGAGCAGTTCTTC.

This clone was seen only a few times. This chain uses TRBV29-1 with TRBJ2-3; TRBD2 matches 15 bases. Germline trimming cut 7 bases from V and 8 bases from J; bases unmatched to any gene: 10. The CDR3 runs to 15 residues. Germline V gene lookup returns CDR1 SQVTM and CDR2 ANQGSEA. The chain's CDR3 is CSAGTSGGKGGTQYF. The CDR3 nucleotides are TGCAGCGCTGGGACTAGCGGGGGGAAGGGCGGTACGCAGTATTTT.

This clone was picked up a small number of times. The rearrangement joins TRBV30 to TRBJ1-5; no clear D gene. This CDR3 has 12 amino acids. Trimming cost V 1 base and J 5 bases, with 6 bases left between them. Germline-derived CDR1 and CDR2 are GTSNPN and SVGIG (reference sequence). The CDR3 DNA sequence: TGTGCCTGGAGTGCCGGGTATCAGCCCCAGCATTTT. This sequence encodes CAWSAGYQPQHF. Variable domain in full (rest from reference TRBV30 and TRBJ1-5): SQTIHQWPATLVQPVGSPLSLECTVEGTSNPNLYWYRQAAGRGLQLLFYSVGIGQISSEVPQNLSASRPQDRQFILSSKKLLLSDSGFYLCAWSAGYQPQHFGDGTRLSIL.